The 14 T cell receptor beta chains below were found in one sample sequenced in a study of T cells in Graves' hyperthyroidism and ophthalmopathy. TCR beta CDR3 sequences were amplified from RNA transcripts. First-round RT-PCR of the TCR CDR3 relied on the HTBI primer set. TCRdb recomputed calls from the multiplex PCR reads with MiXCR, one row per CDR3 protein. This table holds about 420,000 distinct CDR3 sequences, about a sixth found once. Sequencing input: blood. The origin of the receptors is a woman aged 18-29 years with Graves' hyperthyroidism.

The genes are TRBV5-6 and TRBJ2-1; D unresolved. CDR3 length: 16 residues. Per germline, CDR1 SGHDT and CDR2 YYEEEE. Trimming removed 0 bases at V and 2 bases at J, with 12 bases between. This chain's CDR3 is CASSLGAPDPYNEQFF. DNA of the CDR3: TGTGCCAGCAGCTTGGGGGCCCCCGACCCCTACAATGAGCAGTTCTTC.

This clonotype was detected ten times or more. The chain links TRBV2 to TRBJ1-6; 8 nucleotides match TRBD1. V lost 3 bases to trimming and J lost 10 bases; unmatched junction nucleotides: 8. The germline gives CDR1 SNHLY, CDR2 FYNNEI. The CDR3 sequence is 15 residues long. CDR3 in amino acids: CASSDPGQGGSPLHF. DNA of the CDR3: TGTGCCAGCAGTGACCCCGGACAGGGAGGATCACCCCTCCACTTT.

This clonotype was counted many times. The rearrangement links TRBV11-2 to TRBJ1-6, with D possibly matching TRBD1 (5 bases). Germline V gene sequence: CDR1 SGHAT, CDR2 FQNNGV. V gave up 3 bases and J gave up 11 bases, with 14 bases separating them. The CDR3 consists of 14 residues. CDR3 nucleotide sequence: TGTGCCAGCAGCTTGGCCTTGACAGCCACACCCCTCCACTTT. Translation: CASSLALTATPLHF.

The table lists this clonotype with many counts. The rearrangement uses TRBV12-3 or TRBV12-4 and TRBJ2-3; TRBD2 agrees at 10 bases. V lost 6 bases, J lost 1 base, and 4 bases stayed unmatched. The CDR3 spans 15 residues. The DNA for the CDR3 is TGTGCCAGCAGCATAGCGGGAGGACGCACAGATACGCAGTATTTT. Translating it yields CASSIAGGRTDTQYF.

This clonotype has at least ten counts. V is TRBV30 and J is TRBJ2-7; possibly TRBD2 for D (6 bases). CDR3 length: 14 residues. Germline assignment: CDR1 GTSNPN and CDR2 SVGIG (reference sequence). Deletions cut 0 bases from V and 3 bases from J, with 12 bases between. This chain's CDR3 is CAWSVLGGFYEQYF. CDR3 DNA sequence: TGTGCCTGGAGTGTACTGGGGGGATTCTACGAGCAGTACTTC.

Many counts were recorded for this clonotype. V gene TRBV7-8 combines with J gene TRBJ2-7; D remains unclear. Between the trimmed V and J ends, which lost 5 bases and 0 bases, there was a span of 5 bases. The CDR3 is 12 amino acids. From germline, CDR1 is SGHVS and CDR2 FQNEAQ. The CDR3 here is CASSTLSYEQYF. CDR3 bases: TGTGCCAGCAGCACCCTCTCCTACGAGCAGTACTTC.

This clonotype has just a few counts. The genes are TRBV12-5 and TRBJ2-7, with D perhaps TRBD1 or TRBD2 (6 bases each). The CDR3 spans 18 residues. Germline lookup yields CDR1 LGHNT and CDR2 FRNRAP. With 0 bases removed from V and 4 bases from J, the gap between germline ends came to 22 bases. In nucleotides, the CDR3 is TGTGCTAGTGGTTTGGTACTAAAGTTTGAACAGGGAGGATACGAGCAGTACTTC. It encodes CASGLVLKFEQGGYEQYF.

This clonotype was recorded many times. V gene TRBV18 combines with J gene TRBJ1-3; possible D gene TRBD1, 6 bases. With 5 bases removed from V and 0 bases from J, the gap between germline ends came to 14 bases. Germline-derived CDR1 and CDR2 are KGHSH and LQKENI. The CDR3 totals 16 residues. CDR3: CASSTYAGHSGNTIYF. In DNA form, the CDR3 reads TGTGCCAGCTCAACCTATGCGGGACACTCTGGAAACACCATATATTTT.

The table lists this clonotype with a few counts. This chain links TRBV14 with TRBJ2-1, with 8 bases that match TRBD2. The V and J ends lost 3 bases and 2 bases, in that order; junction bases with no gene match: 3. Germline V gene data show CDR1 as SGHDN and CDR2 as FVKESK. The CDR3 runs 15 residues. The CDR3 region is CASSQFGGAYNEQFF. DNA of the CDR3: TGTGCCAGCAGCCAGTTCGGGGGGGCCTACAATGAGCAGTTCTTC. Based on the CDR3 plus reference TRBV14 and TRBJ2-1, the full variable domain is EAGVTQFPSHSVIEKGQTVTLRCDPISGHDNLYWYRRVMGKEIKFLLHFVKESKQDESGMPNNRFLAERTGGTYSTLKVQPAELEDSGVYFCASSQFGGAYNEQFFGPGTRLTVL.

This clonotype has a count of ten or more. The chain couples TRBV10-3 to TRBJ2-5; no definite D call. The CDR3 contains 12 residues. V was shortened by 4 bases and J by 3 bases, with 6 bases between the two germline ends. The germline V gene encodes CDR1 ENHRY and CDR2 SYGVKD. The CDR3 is CAISALEETQYF. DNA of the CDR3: TGTGCCATCAGTGCTCTAGAAGAGACCCAGTACTTC.

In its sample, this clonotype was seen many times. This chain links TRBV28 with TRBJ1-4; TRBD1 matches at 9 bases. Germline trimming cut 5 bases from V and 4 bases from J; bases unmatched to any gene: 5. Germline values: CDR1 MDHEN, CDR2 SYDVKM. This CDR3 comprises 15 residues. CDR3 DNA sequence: TGTGCCAGCAGTATACCGGGACAGGGTAATGAAAAACTGTTTTTT. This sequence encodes CASSIPGQGNEKLFF.

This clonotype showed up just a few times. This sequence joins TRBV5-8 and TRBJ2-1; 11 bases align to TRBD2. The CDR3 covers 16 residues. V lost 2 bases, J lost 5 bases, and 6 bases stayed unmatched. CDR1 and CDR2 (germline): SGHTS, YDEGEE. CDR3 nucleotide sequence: TGTGCCAGCAGCTTAAGCACTAGCGGGGGACACAATGAGCAGTTCTTC. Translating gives CASSLSTSGGHNEQFF.

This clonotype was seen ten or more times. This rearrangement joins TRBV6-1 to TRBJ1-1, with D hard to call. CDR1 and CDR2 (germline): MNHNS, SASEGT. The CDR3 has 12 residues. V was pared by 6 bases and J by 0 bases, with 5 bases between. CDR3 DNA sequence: TGTGCCAGCAGAACTATGAACACTGAAGCTTTCTTT. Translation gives CASRTMNTEAFF.

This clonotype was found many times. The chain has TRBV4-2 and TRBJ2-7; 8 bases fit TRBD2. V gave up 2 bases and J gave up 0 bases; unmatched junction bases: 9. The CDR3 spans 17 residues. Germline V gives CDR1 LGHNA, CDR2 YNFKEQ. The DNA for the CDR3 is TGTGCCAGCAGCCAAACCGATAGCGGGAAAAGCTCCTACGAGCAGTACTTC. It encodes CASSQTDSGKSSYEQYF.